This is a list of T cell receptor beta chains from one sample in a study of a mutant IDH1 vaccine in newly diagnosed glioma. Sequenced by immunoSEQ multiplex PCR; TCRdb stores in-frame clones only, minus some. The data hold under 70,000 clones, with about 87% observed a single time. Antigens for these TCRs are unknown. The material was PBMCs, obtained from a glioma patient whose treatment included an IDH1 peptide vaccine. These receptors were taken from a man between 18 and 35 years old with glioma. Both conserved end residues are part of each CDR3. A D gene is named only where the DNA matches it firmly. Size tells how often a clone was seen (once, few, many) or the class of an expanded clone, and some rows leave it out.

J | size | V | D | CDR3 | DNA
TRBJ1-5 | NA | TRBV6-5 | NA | CASSKTGNQPQHF | TGTGCCAGCAGCAAGACAGGTAATCAGCCCCAGCATTTT
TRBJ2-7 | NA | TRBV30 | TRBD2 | CAWSGTMVYEQYF | TGTGCCTGGTCCGGGACTATGGTCTACGAGCAGTACTTC
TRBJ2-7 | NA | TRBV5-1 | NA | CASSDRGRGSYEQYF | TGCGCCAGCAGCGACCGGGGGCGCGGGTCCTACGAGCAGTACTTC
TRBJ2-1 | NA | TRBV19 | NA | CASSLDRASYNEQFF | TGTGCCAGTAGTCTAGACAGAGCCTCCTACAATGAGCAGTTCTTC
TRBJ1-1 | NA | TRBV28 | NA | CASKGNTEAFF | TGTGCCAGCAAAGGGAACACTGAAGCTTTCTTT
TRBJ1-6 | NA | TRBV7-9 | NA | CASSPIGGMGNSPLHF | TGTGCCAGCAGCCCCATAGGGGGGATGGGGAATTCACCCCTCCACTTT
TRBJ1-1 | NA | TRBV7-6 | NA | CASSRGNTEAFF | TGTGCCAGCAGCCGGGGAAACACTGAAGCTTTCTTT
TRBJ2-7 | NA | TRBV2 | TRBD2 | CASRGLAGFEQYF | TGTGCCAGCCGGGGACTAGCGGGATTCGAGCAGTACTTC
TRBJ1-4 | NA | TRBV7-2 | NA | CASSFRGGKGEKLFF | TGTGCCAGCAGCTTTCGGGGGGGAAAGGGGGAAAAACTGTTTTTT
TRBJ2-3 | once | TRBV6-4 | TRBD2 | CASSDSTTSGVPDTQYF | TGTGCCAGCAGTGACTCGACCACTAGCGGGGTCCCGGATACGCAGTATTTT
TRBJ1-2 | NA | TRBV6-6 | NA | CASSYSEASNYGYTF | TGTGCCAGCAGTTACTCGGAAGCCTCTAACTATGGCTACACCTTC
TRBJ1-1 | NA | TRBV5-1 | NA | CASSLEGRTNTEAFF | TGCGCCAGCAGCTTGGAGGGACGGACGAACACTGAAGCTTTCTTT
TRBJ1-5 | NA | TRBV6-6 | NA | CASRASQGINQPQHF | TGTGCCAGCAGGGCCTCCCAGGGGATCAATCAGCCCCAGCATTTT
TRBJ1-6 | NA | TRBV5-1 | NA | CASSPGVRRSFSPLHF | TGCGCCAGCAGCCCCGGGGTCCGCCGTAGTTTCTCACCCCTCCACTTT
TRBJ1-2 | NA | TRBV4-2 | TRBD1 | CASSQPLTGARGYTF | TGTGCCAGCAGCCAACCCCTCACAGGGGCGCGAGGCTACACCTTC
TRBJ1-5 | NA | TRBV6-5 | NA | CASSYRKYQPQHF | TGTGCCAGCAGTTACCGAAAGTATCAGCCCCAGCATTTT
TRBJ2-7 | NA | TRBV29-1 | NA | CSVAGFAYEQYF | TGCAGCGTTGCGGGGTTCGCCTACGAGCAGTACTTC
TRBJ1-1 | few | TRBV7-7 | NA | CASSRKNTEAFF | TGTGCTAGCAGCCGAAAGAACACTGAAGCTTTCTTT
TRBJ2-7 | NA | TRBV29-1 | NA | CSGRDSSYEQYF | TGCAGCGGCAGGGATTCCTCCTACGAGCAGTATTTC
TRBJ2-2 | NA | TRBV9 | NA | CASSVTGIGTGELFF | TGTGCCAGCAGCGTAACAGGGATAGGTACCGGGGAGCTGTTTTTT
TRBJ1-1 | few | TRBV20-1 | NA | CSATTGEAFF | TGCAGTGCTACCACAGGAGAAGCTTTCTTT
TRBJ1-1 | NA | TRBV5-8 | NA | CASSLTGLMDEAFF | TGTGCCAGCAGCTTGACAGGGTTAATGGATGAAGCTTTCTTT
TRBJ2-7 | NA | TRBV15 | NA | CATSRDGQISYEQYF | TGTGCCACCAGCAGGGATGGACAGATCTCCTACGAGCAGTACTTC
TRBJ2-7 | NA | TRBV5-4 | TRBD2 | CASSLGGGNYEQYF | TGTGCCAGCAGCTTGGGGGGGGGAAACTACGAGCAGTACTTC
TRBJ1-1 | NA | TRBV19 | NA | CASSIAVGRSPKGAFF | TGTGCCAGTAGTATCGCGGTTGGCCGCTCCCCCAAGGGAGCTTTCTTT
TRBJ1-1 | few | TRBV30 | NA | CAWIVEGAWDTEAFF | TGTGCCTGGATCGTTGAAGGGGCTTGGGACACTGAAGCTTTCTTT
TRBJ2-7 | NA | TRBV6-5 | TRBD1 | CASSYSSQGAYEQYF | TGTGCCAGCAGTTACTCGAGTCAGGGGGCATACGAGCAGTACTTC
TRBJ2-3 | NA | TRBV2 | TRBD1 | CASSLGRDRSTDTQYF | TGTGCCAGCAGCCTTGGTCGGGACAGAAGCACAGATACGCAGTATTTT
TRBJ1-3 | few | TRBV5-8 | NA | CASSSTAAGNTIYF | TGTGCCAGCAGCTCGACAGCCGCTGGAAACACCATATATTTT
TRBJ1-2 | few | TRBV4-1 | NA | CASSQDLGLDGYTF | TGCGCCAGCAGCCAAGATCTTGGATTAGATGGCTACACCTTC
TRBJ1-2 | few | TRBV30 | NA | CAWTPSGHYGYTF | TGTGCCTGGACCCCCTCGGGTCACTATGGCTACACCTTC
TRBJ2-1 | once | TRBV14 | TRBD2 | CASSQRLADNYNEQFF | TGTGCCAGCAGCCAAAGACTAGCGGACAACTACAATGAGCAGTTCTTC
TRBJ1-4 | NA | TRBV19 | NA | CASSLTGRSEKLFF | TGTGCCAGTAGCCTAACAGGGAGGAGTGAAAAACTGTTTTTT
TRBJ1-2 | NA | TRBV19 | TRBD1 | CASSIPRGILYGYTF | TGTGCCAGTAGTATACCCAGGGGGATACTCTATGGCTACACCTTC
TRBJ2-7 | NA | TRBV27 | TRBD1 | CASSPGTGPPYEQYF | TGTGCCAGCAGTCCCGGGACAGGACCTCCCTACGAGCAGTACTTC
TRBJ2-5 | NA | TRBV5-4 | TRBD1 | CASSQDRTGAETQYF | TGTGCCAGCAGCCAAGACCGGACAGGGGCAGAGACCCAGTACTTC
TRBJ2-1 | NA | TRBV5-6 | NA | CASVRSEFWGTYYNEQFF | TGTGCCAGCGTGCGTTCTGAATTTTGGGGGACATACTACAATGAGCAGTTCTTC
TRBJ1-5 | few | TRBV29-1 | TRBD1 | CSVLSGTGVPQHF | TGCAGCGTTCTCTCCGGGACAGGGGTGCCCCAGCATTTT
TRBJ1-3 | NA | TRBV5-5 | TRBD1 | CASSLRQGAESSRNTIYF | TGTGCCAGCAGCTTACGACAGGGGGCCGAAAGTTCAAGAAACACCATATATTTT
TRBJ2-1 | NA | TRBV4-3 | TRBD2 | CASSQERLAGYNEQFF | TGCGCCAGCAGCCAAGAACGCCTAGCGGGTTACAATGAGCAGTTCTTC
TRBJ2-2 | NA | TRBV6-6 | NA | CASSGAGFNAGELFF | TGTGCCAGCAGCGGTGCGGGGTTCAACGCCGGGGAGCTGTTTTTT
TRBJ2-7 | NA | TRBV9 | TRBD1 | CASSVGAQGAIYEQYF | TGTGCCAGCAGCGTAGGGGCACAGGGGGCGATTTACGAGCAGTACTTC
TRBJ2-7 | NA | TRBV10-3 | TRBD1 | CAIRPTGNSYEQYF | TGTGCCATCAGGCCGACAGGGAACTCCTACGAGCAGTACTTC
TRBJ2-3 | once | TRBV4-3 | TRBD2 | CASSQESAGGRTDTQYF | TGCGCCAGCAGCCAAGAATCAGCGGGGGGACGCACAGATACGCAGTATTTT
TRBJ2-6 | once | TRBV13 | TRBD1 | CASSTGQGLSGANVLTF | TGTGCCAGCAGCACGGGACAGGGCCTCTCTGGGGCCAACGTCCTGACTTTC
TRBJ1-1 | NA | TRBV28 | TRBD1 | CASNTAGTGPEAFF | TGTGCCAGCAATACCGCGGGGACAGGGCCTGAAGCTTTCTTT
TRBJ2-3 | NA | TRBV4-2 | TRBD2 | CASSRSGRLDTDTQYF | TGTGCCAGCAGTCGTAGCGGGAGGTTGGACACAGATACGCAGTATTTT
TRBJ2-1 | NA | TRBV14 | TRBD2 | CASSPRLAGGPNYNEQFF | TGTGCCAGCAGCCCAAGACTAGCGGGGGGCCCGAACTACAATGAGCAGTTCTTC
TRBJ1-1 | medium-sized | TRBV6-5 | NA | CASSAQTGMNTEAFF | TGTGCCAGCAGTGCCCAGACAGGCATGAACACTGAAGCTTTCTTT
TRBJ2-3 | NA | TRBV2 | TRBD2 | CASRRALAGGYSDTQYF | TGTGCCAGCAGGAGGGCACTAGCGGGGGGGTACTCAGATACGCAGTATTTT
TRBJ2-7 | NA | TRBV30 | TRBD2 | CAWRRGGSSYEQYF | TGTGCCTGGAGGCGTGGCGGGAGTTCCTACGAGCAGTACTTC
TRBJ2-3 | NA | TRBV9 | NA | CASSVGTGVSSTDTQYF | TGTGCCAGCAGCGTAGGGACGGGTGTCTCTTCCACAGATACGCAGTATTTT
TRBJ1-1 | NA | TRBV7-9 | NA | CASSLGWGREWDTEAFF | TGTGCCAGCAGCTTAGGTTGGGGGCGGGAGTGGGACACTGAAGCTTTCTTT
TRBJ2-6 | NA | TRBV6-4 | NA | CATRDDSGANVLTF | TGTGCCACACGGGACGACTCTGGGGCCAACGTCCTGACTTTC
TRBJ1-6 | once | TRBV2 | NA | CASSERRSSYNSPLHF | TGTGCCAGCAGTGAGCGGAGGAGCTCCTATAATTCACCCCTCCACTTT
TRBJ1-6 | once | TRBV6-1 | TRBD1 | CASSSGGEPASPLHF | TGTGCCAGCAGTTCAGGGGGCGAACCGGCTTCACCCCTCCACTTT
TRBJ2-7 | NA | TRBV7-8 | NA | CASSSNYATGAYEQYF | TGTGCCAGCAGCTCCAACTACGCGACAGGTGCCTACGAGCAGTACTTC
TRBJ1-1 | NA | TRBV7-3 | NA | CASSLYGGGTEAFF | TGTGCCAGCAGCTTATATGGGGGAGGCACTGAAGCTTTCTTT
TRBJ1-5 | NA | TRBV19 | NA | CASWDILGYSNQPQHF | TGTGCCAGCTGGGACATCCTGGGATATAGCAATCAGCCCCAGCATTTT